This T cell receptor beta chain was identified in a study of OX40 agonist ivuxolimab in advanced cancers. Study-wide background: As their treatment, patients were administered ivuxolimab, an agonistic anti-OX40 (CD134) antibody.

The CDR3 is 18 residues long. Germline CDR1 and CDR2: SEHNR and FQNEAQ (reference sequence). V was pared by 2 bases and J by 2 bases, with 12 bases of the junction left unmatched. The data were produced by immunoSEQ multiplex PCR, yet TCRdb's version contains in-frame clones alone and is incomplete. Here the sample spans around 84,000 clones, approximately 90% being singletons. In this sample, this clone turned up once. Patients with a history of autoimmune disease or on systemic immunosuppression were excluded. Patients had blood sampled at baseline and again on cycle 4 day 1 and cycle 7 day 1. The receptor comes from an adult with an advanced solid tumor such as melanoma, head and neck, liver or kidney cancer. The chain has TRBV7-9 and TRBJ2-5; 9 bases agree with TRBD2. Material: CD4+ or CD8+ T cells sorted from blood, obtained in a trial of the OX40 agonist ivuxolimab. CDR3 bases: TGTGCCAGCAGCTTAATGGGACTAGCCTTGCTTAAGCAAGAGACCCAGTACTTC. Its protein product is CASSLMGLALLKQETQYF.